The following is a T cell receptor beta chain sequence with its context. Authors' processing steps: Nucleated cell number was recorded as an estimate derived from reference gene primer amplification. Only in-frame clones appear in the TCRdb table, and some are missing; sequencing was by immunoSEQ multiplex PCR. That table is the source of V, J and clone size, and D and trimming were worked out from the DNA. Here the sample spans 65,000 to 95,000 clones, 78% being singletons. The source of the sample is a study of blood T cell repertoires in COVID-19. Patients from Seattle were sampled longitudinally, starting during active infection. V lost 6 bases to trimming and J lost 5 bases, with 11 bases between them. Germline V CDR1 and CDR2: MNHEY, SVGEGT. The CDR3 has 12 residues.

The sequence came from a man between 60 and 70 years old with COVID-19, enrolled during active disease. The specimen sequenced was peripheral blood. The J gene is TRBJ2-7, the V gene TRBV6-2 or TRBV6-3, with D possibly TRBD1 on 5 matching bases. For the CDR3, the DNA is TGTGCCAGCAGCGACAGTAACCACGAGCAGTACTTC. Translated: CASSDSNHEQYF.